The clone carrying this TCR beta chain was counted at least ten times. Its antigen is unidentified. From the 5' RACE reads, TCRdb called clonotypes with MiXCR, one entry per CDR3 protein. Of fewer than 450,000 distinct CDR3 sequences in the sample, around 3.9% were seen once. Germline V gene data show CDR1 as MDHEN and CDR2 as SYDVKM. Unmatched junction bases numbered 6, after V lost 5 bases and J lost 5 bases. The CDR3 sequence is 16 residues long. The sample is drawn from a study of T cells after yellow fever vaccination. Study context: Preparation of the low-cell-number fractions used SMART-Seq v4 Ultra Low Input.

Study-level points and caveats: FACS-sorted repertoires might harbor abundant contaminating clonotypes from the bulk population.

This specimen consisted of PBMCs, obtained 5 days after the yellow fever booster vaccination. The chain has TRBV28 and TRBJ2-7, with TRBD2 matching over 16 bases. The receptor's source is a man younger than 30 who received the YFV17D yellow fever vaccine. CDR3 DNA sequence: TGTGCCAGCAGTGGACCGGGACTAGCGGGGGGGCACGAGCAGTACTTC. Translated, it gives CASSGPGLAGGHEQYF.